The 3 T cell receptor beta chains listed next were all sequenced from one sample in a study of blood T cell repertoires in COVID-19. Using immunoSEQ multiplex PCR, the repertoire was profiled, and TCRdb retains in-frame clones only, with some absent. The data show about 250,000 clones, with about 88% seen just once and roughly 6.7% held by the top ten. Sequenced: PBMCs or T cells enriched from blood (not recorded which). All receptors derive from a woman in her forties or fifties who had been exposed to COVID-19.

This sequence joins TRBV2 and TRBJ1-1; no clear D gene. CDR1 SNHLY and CDR2 FYNNEI come from the germline V gene. The length of the CDR3 is 15 residues. Trimming stripped 1 base from V and 1 base from J, with 10 bases between. CDR3 sequence (DNA): TGTGCCAGCAGTGAAGGGTGGGCAGGGAACACTGAAGCTTTCTTT. This codes for CASSEGWAGNTEAFF.

The chain combines TRBV28 with TRBJ1-6; maybe TRBD1 (5 bases). Germline CDR1 reads MDHEN; CDR2 reads SYDVKM. The CDR3 runs to 14 residues. Trimming left V 0 bases short and J 10 bases short, with 10 bases between. The CDR3 nucleotides are TGTGCCAGCAGTTTATGGGGGGGAGGGTCACCCCTCCACTTT. Residues: CASSLWGGGSPLHF.

The chain recombines TRBV6-5 with TRBJ1-2; D not resolved. The V gene's germline CDR1 is MNHEY and CDR2 SVGAGI. This CDR3 has 13 amino acids. Trimming took off 7 bases at V and 6 bases at J, with 15 bases between the two ends. DNA of the CDR3: TGTGCCAGCACCATTACGTCCGGGGATGGCTACACCTTC. Its translation: CASTITSGDGYTF.